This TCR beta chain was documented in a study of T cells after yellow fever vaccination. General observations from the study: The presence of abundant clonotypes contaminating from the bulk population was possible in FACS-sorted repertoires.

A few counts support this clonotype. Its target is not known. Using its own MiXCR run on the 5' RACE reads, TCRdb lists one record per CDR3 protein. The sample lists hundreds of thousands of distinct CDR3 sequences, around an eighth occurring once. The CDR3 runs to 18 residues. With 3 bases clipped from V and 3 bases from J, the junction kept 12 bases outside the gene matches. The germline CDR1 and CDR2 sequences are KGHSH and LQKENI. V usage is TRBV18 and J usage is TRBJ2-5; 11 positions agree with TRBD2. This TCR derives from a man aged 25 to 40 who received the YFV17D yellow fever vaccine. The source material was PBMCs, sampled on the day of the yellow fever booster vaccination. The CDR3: CASSPPRLAGGLEETQYF. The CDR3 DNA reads TGTGCCAGCTCACCGCCACGGTTAGCGGGAGGGCTGGAAGAGACCCAGTACTTC. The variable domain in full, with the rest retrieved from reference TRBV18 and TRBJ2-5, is NAGVMQNPRHLVRRRGQEARLRCSPMKGHSHVYWYRQLPEEGLKFMVYLQKENIIDESGMPKERFSAEFPKEGPSILRIQQVVRGDSAAYFCASSPPRLAGGLEETQYFGPGTRLLVL.